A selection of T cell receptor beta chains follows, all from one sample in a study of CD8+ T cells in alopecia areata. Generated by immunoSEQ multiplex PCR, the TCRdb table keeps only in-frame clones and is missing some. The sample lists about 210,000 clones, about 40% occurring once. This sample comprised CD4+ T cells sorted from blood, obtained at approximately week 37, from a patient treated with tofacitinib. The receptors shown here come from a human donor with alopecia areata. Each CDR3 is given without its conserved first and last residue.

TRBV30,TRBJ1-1,AWRTSGILPQAF
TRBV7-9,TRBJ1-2,ASSLTSGGGYGYT
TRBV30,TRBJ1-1,AWGQSRNTEAF
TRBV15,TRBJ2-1,ATSRRYNEQF
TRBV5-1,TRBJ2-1,ASRPQGSYNEQF
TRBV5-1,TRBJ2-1,ASSSGGAALYNEQF
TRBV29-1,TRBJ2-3,SVGEREGRDTQY
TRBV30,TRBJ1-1,AWSRPSSITEAF
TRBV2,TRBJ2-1,ASGGRPGNEQF
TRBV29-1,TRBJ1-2,SVDLVGGGLGYT
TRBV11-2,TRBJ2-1,ASSSEVYNEQF
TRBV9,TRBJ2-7,ASSGRVPYEQY
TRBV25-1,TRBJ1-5,ASRGGGQPQH
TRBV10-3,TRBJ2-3,AIHSGSTDTQY
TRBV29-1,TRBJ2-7,SAKRGRDALYEQY
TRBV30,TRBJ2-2,AWKEFTTGELF
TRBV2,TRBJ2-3,ASTGTFTDTQY
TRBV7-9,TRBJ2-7,ASSWQTGGTEEQY
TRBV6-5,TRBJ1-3,ASRSPRNTIY
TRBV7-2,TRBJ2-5,ASSLVQQETQY
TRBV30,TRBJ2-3,AWSEERGEDTQY
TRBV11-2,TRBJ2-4,ASSLGQAAKNIQY
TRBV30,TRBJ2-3,ARGEDTQY
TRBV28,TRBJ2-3,ASGTNSDTQY
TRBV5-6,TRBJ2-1,ASSSGRGRLVINEQF
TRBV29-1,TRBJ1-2,SVDLGYT
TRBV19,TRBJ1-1,ASSSRQGRGTEAF
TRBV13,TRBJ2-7,ASSLGLYEQY
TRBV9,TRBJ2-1,ASSVAGSYNEQF
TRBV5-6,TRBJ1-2,ASSLEQGLYGYT
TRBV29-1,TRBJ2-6,SVAPAGGPLISGANVLT
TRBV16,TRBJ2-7,ASSQSRSSYEQY
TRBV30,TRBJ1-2,AWSVKGAIANYGYT
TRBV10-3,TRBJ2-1,ATTGTRDNEQF
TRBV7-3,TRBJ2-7,ASSPPGSYEQY
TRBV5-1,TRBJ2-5,ASRTSGTQETQY
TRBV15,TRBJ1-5,ATSRGRTGRGSNQPQH
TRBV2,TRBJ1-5,ASSEAKPNQPQH
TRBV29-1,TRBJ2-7,SVSTAGNYEQY
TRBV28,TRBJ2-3,ASSPTSGQSTDTQY
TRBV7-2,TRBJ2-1,ASSLRDRELNEQF
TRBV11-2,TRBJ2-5,ASSAVGGAETQY
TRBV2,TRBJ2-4,ASSEGGGRNIQY
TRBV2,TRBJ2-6,ASSRGSGANVLT
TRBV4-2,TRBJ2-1,ASSQSGQYNEQF
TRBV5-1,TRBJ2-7,ASSDLAGYEQY
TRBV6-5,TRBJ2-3,ASSNRGITTDTQY
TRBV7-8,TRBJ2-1,ASSFSYNEQF
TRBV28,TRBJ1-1,ASSSGQGVDPSEAF
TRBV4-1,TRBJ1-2,ASSPVGNYGYT
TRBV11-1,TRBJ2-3,ASSPRLTASTDTQY
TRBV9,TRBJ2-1,ASSVLAGGPGNEQF
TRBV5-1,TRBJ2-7,ASSFGGLYEQY
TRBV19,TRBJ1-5,ASGGGTGRQPQH
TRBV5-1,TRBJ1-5,ASSLWGDSNQPQH
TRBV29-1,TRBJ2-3,SVERTGGSSTDTQY
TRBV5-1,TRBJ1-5,ASSLEGVNNQPQH